This TCR beta chain derives from a study of CD8+CD57+ T cells in acquired aplastic anemia. In the study overall: Isolated CD4+ and CD8+ cells, once sorted, yielded DNA averaging roughly 3.2 ug. General study results and limits: The same twenty-nine CD8+ CDR3 sequences occurred in patients and in controls.

Using genomic DNA as the template, TCR beta VDJ and CDR3 profiling was carried out. TCRdb redid the calling of the reads with MiXCR, one entry per CDR3 protein. The table lists about 470,000 distinct CDR3 sequences, roughly 34% of them singletons. With respect to this clonotype: The target antigen is unknown.

It was patients with CD8+CD57+ cell expansion by flow cytometry who were chosen for sequencing. Prior therapy had not been administered to any patient at the time of blood sampling. Germline-derived CDR1 and CDR2 are DFQATT and SNEGSKA (reference sequence). Trimming took 3 bases from V and 9 from J, leaving 15 bases between them. This CDR3 is built from 13 residues. This TCR was recovered from a human donor with aplastic anemia. The sequenced sample consisted of sorted CD4+, CD8+, or CD8+CD57+ T cells (not recorded which) from PBMCs. This chain connects TRBV20-1 to TRBJ2-1; D not certain. The CDR3 spells CSASGSASGEQFF. In DNA, the CDR3 is TGCAGTGCTAGCGGAAGCGCGTCCGGTGAGCAGTTCTTC.